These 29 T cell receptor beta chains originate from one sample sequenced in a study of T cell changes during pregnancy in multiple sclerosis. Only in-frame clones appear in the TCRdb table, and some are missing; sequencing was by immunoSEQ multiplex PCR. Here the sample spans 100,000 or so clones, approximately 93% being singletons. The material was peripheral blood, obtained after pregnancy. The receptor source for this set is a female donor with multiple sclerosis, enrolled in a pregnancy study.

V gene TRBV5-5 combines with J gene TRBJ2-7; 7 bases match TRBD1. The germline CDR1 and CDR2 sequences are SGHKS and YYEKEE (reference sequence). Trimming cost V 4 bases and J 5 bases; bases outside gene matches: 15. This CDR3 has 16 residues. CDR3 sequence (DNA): TGTGCCAGCAGCCGTATTCGACAGGGAGTTGGGGACGAGCAGTACTTC. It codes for CASSRIRQGVGDEQYF.

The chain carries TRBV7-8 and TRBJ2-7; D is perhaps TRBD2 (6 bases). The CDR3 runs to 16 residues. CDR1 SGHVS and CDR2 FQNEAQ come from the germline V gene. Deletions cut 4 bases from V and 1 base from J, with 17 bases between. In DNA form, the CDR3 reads TGTGCCAGCAGCTCACGAAATCCCGGGACTTCCTACGAGCAGTACTTC. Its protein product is CASSSRNPGTSYEQYF.

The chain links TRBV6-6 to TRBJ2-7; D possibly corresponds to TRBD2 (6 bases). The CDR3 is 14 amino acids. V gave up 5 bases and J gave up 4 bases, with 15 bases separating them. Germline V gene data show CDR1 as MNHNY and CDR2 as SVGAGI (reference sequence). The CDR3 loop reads CASSETRRKYEQYF. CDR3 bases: TGTGCCAGCAGTGAGACTAGAAGAAAATACGAGCAGTACTTC.

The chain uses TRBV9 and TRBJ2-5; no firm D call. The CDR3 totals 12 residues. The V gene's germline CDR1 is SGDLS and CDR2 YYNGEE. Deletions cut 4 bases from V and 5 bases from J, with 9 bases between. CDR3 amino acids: CASSPGDETQYF. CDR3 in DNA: TGTGCCAGCAGCCCCGGAGACGAGACCCAGTACTTC. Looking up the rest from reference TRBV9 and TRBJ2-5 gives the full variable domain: DSGVTQTPKHLITATGQRVTLRCSPRSGDLSVYWYQQSLDQGLQFLIQYYNGEERAKGNILERFSAQQFPDLHSELNLSSLELGDSALYFCASSPGDETQYFGPGTRLLVL.

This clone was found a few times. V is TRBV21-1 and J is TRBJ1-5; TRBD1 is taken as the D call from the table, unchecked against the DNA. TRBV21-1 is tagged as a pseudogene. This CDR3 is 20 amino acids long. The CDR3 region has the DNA TGTGCCAGCAGCAAGCGCGACGGGACAGGCTATTCTACGTGGAATCAGCCCCAGCATTTT. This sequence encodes CASSKRDGTGYSTWNQPQHF.

DNA of the CDR3: TGTGCCAGCAGTTACTGGGACAGGGATCTCACTGAAGCTTTCTTT. Encoded protein: CASSYWDRDLTEAFF. This chain connects TRBV6-5 to TRBJ1-1, with 9 bases identical to TRBD1. Per germline, CDR1 MNHEY and CDR2 SVGAGI. The CDR3 extends over 15 amino acids. V was pared by 1 base and J by 4 bases, with 4 bases of the junction left unmatched.

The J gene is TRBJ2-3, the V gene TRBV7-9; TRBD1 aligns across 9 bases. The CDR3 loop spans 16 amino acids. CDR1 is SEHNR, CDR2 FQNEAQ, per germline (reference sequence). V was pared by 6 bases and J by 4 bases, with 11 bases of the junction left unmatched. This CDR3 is CASRPRTGAAADTQYF. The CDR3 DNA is TGTGCCAGCAGGCCAAGGACAGGGGCAGCAGCAGATACGCAGTATTTT.

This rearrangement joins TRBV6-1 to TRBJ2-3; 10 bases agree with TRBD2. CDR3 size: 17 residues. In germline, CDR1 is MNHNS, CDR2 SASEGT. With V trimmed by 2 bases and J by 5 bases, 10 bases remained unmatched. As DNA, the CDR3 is TGTGCCAGCAGTGAAAGAAGGCTAGCGGGAGCCGGAGATACGCAGTATTTT. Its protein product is CASSERRLAGAGDTQYF.

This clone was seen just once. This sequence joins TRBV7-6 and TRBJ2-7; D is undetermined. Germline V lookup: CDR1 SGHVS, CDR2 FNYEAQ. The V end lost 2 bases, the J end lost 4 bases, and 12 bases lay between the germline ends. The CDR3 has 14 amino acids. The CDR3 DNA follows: TGTGCCAGCAGCTTACAGGTATTGGGTTACGAGCAGTACTTC. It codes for CASSLQVLGYEQYF.

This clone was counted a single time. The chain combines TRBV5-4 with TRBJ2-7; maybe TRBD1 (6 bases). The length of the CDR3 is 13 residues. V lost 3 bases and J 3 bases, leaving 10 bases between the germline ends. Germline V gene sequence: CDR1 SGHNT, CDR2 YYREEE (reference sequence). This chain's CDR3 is CASSWPDSYEQYF. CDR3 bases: TGTGCCAGCAGCTGGCCGGACAGCTACGAGCAGTACTTC.

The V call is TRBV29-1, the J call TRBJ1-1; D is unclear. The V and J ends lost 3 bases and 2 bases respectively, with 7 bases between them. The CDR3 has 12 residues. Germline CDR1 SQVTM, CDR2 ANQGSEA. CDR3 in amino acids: CSVDGINTEAFF. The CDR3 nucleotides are TGCAGCGTTGACGGGATAAACACTGAAGCTTTCTTT.

CDR3 nucleotide sequence: TGTGCCAGCAGTGAGACAGGGTTGTATTGGATGAACACTGAAGCTTTCTTT. It encodes CASSETGLYWMNTEAFF. The chain combines TRBV27 with TRBJ1-1; the match to TRBD1 covers 7 bases. Germline values: CDR1 MNHEY, CDR2 SMNVEV (reference sequence). The CDR3 length is 17 residues. Losses at the gene ends were 5 bases for V and 0 bases for J; bases not matched to a gene: 12.

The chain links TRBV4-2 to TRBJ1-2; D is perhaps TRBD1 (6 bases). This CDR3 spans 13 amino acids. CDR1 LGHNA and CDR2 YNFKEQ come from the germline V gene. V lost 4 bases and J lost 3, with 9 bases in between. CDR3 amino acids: CASSPTGDYGYTF. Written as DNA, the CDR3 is TGTGCCAGCAGCCCGACAGGCGACTATGGCTACACCTTC.

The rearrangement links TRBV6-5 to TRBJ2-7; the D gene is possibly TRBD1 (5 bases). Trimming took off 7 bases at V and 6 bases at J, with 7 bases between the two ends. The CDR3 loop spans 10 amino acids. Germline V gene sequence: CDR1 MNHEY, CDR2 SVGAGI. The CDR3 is CASKGPEQYF. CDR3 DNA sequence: TGTGCCAGCAAGGGGCCCGAGCAGTACTTC.

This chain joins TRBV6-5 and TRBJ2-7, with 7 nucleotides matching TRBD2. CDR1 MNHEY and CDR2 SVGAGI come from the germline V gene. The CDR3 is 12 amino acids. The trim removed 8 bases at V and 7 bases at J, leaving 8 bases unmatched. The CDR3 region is CASRAGVREQYF. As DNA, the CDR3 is TGTGCCAGCCGCGCGGGAGTCAGGGAGCAGTACTTC.

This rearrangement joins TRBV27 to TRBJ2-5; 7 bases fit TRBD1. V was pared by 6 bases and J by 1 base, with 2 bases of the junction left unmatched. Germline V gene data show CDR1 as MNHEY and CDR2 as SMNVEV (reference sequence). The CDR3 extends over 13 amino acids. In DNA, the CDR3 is TGTGCCAGCAGCTGGGACAGCCAAGAGACCCAGTACTTC. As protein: CASSWDSQETQYF.

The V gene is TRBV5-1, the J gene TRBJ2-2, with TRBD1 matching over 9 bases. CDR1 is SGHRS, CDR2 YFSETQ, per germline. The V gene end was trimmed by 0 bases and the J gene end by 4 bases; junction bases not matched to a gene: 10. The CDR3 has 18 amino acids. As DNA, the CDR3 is TGCGCCAGCAGCTTGGTGCCCTTGGACAGGGGAAGCACCGGGGAGCTGTTTTTT. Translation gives CASSLVPLDRGSTGELFF.

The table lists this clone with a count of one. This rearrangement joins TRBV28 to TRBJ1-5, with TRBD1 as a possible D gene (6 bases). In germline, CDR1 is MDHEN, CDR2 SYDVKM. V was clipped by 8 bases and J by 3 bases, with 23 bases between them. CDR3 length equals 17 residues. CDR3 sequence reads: CASRTGFRPTINQPQHF. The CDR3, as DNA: TGTGCCAGCCGTACAGGGTTCAGGCCTACCATCAATCAGCCCCAGCATTTT.

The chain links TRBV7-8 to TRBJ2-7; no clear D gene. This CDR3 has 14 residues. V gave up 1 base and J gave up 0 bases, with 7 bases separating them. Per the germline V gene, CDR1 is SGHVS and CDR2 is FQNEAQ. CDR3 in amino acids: CASSLEESSYEQYF. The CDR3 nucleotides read TGTGCCAGCAGCTTAGAAGAGAGCTCCTACGAGCAGTACTTC.

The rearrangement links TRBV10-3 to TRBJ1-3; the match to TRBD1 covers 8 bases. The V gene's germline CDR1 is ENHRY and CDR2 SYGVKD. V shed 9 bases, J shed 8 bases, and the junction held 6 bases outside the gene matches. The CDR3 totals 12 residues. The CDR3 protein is CAILDRADTIYF. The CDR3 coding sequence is TGTGCCATTCTGGACAGGGCGGACACCATATATTTT.

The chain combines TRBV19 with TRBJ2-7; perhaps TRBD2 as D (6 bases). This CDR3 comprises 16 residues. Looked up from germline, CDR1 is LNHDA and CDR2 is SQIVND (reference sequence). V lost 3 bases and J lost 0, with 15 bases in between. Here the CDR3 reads CASSISGTFSSYEQYF. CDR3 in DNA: TGTGCCAGTAGTATCTCCGGGACTTTCAGCTCCTACGAGCAGTACTTC. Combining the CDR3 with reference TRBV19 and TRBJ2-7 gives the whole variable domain DGGITQSPKYLFRKEGQNVTLSCEQNLNHDAMYWYRQDPGQGLRLIYYSQIVNDFQKGDIAEGYSVSREKKESFPLTVTSAQKNPTAFYLCASSISGTFSSYEQYFGPGTRLTVT.

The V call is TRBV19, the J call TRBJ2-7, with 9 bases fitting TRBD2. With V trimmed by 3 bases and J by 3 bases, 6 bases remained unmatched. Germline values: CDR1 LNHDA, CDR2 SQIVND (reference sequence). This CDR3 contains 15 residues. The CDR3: CASSMRLAAVYEQYF. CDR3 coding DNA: TGTGCCAGTAGTATGAGACTAGCGGCCGTCTACGAGCAGTACTTC.

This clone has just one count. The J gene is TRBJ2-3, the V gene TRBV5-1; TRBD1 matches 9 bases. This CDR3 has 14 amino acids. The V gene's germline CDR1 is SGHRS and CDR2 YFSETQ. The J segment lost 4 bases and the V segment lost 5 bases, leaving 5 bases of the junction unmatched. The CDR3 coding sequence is TGCGCCAGCAGACGAGGACAGGGGTCAGATACGCAGTATTTT. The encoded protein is CASRRGQGSDTQYF. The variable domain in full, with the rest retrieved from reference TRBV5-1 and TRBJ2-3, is KAGVTQTPRYLIKTRGQQVTLSCSPISGHRSVSWYQQTPGQGLQFLFEYFSETQRNKGNFPGRFSGRQFSNSRSEMNVSTLELGDSALYLCASRRGQGSDTQYFGPGTRLTVL.

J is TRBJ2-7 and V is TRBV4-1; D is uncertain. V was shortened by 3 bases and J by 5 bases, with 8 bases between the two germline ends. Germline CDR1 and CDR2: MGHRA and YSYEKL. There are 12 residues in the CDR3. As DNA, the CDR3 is TGCGCCAGCAGCCACATACGCGACGAGCAGTACTTC. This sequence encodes CASSHIRDEQYF.

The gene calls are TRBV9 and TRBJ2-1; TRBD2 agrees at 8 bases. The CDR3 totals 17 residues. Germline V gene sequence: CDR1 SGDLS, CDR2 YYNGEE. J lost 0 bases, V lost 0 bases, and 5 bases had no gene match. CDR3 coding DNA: TGTGCCAGCAGCGTAGCATGGCTAGCGGGCTCCTACAATGAGCAGTTCTTC. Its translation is CASSVAWLAGSYNEQFF.

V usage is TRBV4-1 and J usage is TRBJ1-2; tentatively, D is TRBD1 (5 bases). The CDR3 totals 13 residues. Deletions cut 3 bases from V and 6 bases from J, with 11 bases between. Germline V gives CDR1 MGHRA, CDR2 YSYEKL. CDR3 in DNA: TGCGCCAGCAGCCAGGGCCTAGGGGATGGCTACACCTTC. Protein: CASSQGLGDGYTF.

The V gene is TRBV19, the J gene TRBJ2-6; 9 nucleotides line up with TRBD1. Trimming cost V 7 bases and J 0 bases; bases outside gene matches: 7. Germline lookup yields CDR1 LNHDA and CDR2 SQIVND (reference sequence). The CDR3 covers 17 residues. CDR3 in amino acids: CASTTGTGRSGANVLTF. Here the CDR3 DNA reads TGTGCCAGTACCACCGGGACAGGGCGCTCTGGGGCCAACGTCCTGACTTTC. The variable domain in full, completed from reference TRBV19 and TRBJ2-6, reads DGGITQSPKYLFRKEGQNVTLSCEQNLNHDAMYWYRQDPGQGLRLIYYSQIVNDFQKGDIAEGYSVSREKKESFPLTVTSAQKNPTAFYLCASTTGTGRSGANVLTFGAGSRLTVL.

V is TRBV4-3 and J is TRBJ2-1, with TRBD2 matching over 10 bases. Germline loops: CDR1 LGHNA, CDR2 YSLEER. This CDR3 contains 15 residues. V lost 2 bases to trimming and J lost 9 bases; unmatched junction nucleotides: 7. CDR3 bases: TGCGCCAGCAGCCAATCCAGCGGGAGGGCCGGTGAGCAGTTCTTC. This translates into CASSQSSGRAGEQFF.

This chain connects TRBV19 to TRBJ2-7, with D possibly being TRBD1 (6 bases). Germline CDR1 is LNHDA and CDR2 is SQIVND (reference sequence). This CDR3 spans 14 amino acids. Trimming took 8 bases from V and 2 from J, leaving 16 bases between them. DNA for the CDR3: TGTGCCAGTGCCGACAGGCTTGCGCCCTACGAGCAGTACTTC. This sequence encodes CASADRLAPYEQYF.